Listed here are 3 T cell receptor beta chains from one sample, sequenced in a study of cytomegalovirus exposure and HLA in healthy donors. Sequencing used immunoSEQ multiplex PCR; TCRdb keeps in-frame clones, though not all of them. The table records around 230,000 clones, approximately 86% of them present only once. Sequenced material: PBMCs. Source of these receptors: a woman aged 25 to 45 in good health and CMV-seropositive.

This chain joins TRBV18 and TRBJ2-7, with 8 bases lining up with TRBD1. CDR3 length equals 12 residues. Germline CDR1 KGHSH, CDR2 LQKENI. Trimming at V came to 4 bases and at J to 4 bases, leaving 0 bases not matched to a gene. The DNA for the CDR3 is TGTGCCAGCTCACGGGACAGGTACGAGCAGTACTTC. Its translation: CASSRDRYEQYF.

CDR3 residues: CASSDATRASGANVLTF. In DNA form, the CDR3 reads TGTGCCAGCAGTGACGCTACTAGAGCCTCTGGGGCCAACGTCCTGACTTTC. The chain links TRBV11-3 to TRBJ2-6, with D perhaps matching TRBD2 (5 bases). The V and J ends lost 6 bases and 0 bases respectively, with 15 bases between them. From germline, CDR1 is SGHNT and CDR2 YENEEA. CDR3 length: 17 amino acids.

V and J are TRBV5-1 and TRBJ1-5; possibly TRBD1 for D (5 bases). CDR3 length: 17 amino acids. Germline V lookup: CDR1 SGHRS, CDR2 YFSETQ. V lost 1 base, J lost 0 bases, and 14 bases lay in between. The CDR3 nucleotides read TGCGCCAGCAGCTTGTTTCCCAGGGAAGATAGCAATCAGCCCCAGCATTTT. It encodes CASSLFPREDSNQPQHF.